This T cell receptor beta chain is from a study of cytomegalovirus exposure and HLA in healthy donors (TCRdb year 2017). Regarding the research as a whole: An earlier analysis of 550 to 700 of the donors reported more than 250 Gb of sequence data and 117 million unique TCR beta sequences from about 180 million T cells. A later genetic analysis used genome-wide SNP genotypes for about 65% of the 666 donors, treating that subset as a discovery cohort. The study combined high-throughput TCR immunosequencing, statistical association of individual TCRs with disease status, and machine learning to predict cytomegalovirus infection status. In an earlier analysis of about 590 of the donors, high-throughput TCR beta sequencing was used to judge whether each TCR beta V gene segment behaved as functional or pseudogenic. In addition to the first cohort of 666 subjects, a separate validation cohort of over 90 different subjects was used. Rather than using new phenotypic data, the later analysis identified candidate immune exposures from TCR beta sequences and from how often those sequences occurred across donors. Typing coverage varied by locus: 629-630 donors for A, B, C, DRB1 and DQB1; 500 to 550 for DQA1; approximately 610 for DPA1; around 490 for DPB1. On average, 235,054 unique TCR beta nucleotide sequences were sequenced per donor among fewer than 500 genotyped donors of the cohort, with roughly a sixth of those sequences being non-productive. A later analysis re-analyzed previously published TCR beta repertoires from 666 donors and added high-resolution HLA genotyping to study TCR occurrence patterns. An early release that covered roughly 600 HLA-typed donors contained approximately 300 gigabases of sequencing data and tens of millions of unique TCR sequences. The study used immunosequencing to profile the T cell repertoires of hundreds of subjects and linked those repertoires to cytomegalovirus serostatus. Several DR-DQ haplotypes were handled as single units for association and clustering, since linkage in the cohort was strong. Every discovery cohort repertoire had been produced on one sequencing platform. Among the approximately 430 genotyped donors, 81% belonged to the genetic ancestry cluster associated with self-reported Caucasian donors. Donor age, sex, ethnicity and CMV serostatus were collected together with the repertoire data. Both class I and class II loci were covered by HLA typing, at four-digit resolution. The study aimed to test whether signatures of past pathogen exposure could be identified by cataloging public T cell receptors.

The cohort was made up of about 610 healthy bone marrow donors. At the time of sampling, every cohort member was nominally healthy, though immune exposures that went unrecorded were likely present. The donor tested CMV seropositive and was one of the 289 seropositive cohort members. Every donor gave a peripheral blood sample, and the peripheral blood mononuclear cells from that sample were used for TCR beta sequencing. Genomic DNA was extracted from the blood cell samples with the Qiagen DNeasy Blood Extraction Kit. Results the study describes overall, beyond this receptor: It was suggested by the authors that the approach could potentially be generalized to other disease states and immunological phenotypes. Linkage disequilibrium might explain the correlated functional status among segregating V segments, but an unknown experimental factor could not be excluded. When HLA alleles, especially DR and DQ, strongly co-occurred, TCR associations were difficult to assign to individual alleles. A further reported finding was that TCR beta sequences accurately predicted the HLA-A and HLA-B alleles for most subjects in the first cohort. This cohort had only TCR beta chains sequenced, and the lack of alpha or paired-chain data limited which features could be detected. In a later analysis, HLA-associated TCR beta chains showed more clonal expansion and lower generation probabilities than non-associated chains that were equally common. In a later genetic analysis, fewer N-insertions in productive TCRs were reported among donors in an Asian-associated ancestry cluster than the approximately 670-donor mean. A later analysis found that TCR association rates varied across HLA loci, with DRB1 alleles showing the most associated TCRs and HLA-C alleles the fewest. V-gene and J-gene trimming of TCR beta chains was associated with a missense DCLRE1C variant in a later genetic analysis, and the association was replicated in an independent cohort. A group of highly shared sequence variants was considered likely to be a technical artifact of the sequencing pipeline. The classifier was reported to diagnose cytomegalovirus status with high specificity and sensitivity in both the original and validation cohorts. The earlier analysis of 587 of the donors excluded roughly 17 rarely observed V segments, including chromosome 9 orphons, because counts were too low. Most CMV-associated TCR beta chains appeared to be HLA-restricted in a later analysis, and the HLA associations seemed to be driven largely by CMV exposure. The study gave a list of about 150 TCR beta chains associated with cytomegalovirus. Presence/absence analyses assumed roughly uniform sequencing depth across donors, an assumption that may not hold. Because the 87-base-pair reads could not distinguish some IMGT-functional V segments, including TRBV6-2 and TRBV6-3, those segments were excluded. Across donors, most TCR sequences were observed very rarely, whereas some public TCRs were present in many individuals. An earlier analysis of around 540 of the donors showed that most TCR beta V segments appeared in productive rearrangements either about 90% or about 30% of the time, which broadly matched IMGT annotations. Several of the top co-occurrence clusters appeared to be linked to parvovirus B19, influenza, CMV and Epstein-Barr virus, according to a later analysis. Immune exposure information for the cohort was limited to CMV serostatus. A few of the identified cytomegalovirus-associated TCR beta chains were confirmed in vitro to be specific for cytomegalovirus antigens. Because some donors lacked HLA typing at each locus, the association tests relied only on the typed subset. Specific HLA alleles were associated with 16,951 TCR beta sequences at a false discovery rate of 0.05 in a later analysis.

Between the V and J ends, shortened by 4 bases and 4 bases respectively, the junction contains 11 bases. From cysteine to phenylalanine, the CDR3 is 15 amino acids long. The kept DNA is CDR3 alone, 45 bases in frame from the first base. CDR1 and CDR2 are drawn from the germline V gene: MDHEN, SYDVKM. The library was built by means of the immunoSEQ multiplex PCR assay. A mixture of 60 forward primers for TCR Vbeta segments and 13 reverse primers for TCR Jbeta segments was used in the multiplex PCR. The CDR3 region of rearranged TCR beta genes was amplified from genomic DNA with a multiplex PCR assay. Amplified TCR beta libraries were sequenced as 87-base-pair reads on the Illumina HiSeq System. The original methods were these. In a later analysis, 70 million to 95 million unique TCR beta chains were counted across the approximately 620 repertoires, and around 10 million of these chains were shared by at least two donors. To remove PCR and sequencing errors, raw reads were error-corrected and collapsed into unique sequences using a nearest-neighbor algorithm that merged closely related sequences. CDR3 sequences were aligned to IMGT reference sequences to assign V, D and J gene segments. For a sequence to be retained, a match of at least six nucleotides was required to both a V gene segment and a J gene segment. Rearrangements were called productive when the CDR3 lacked stop codons and stayed in frame with V and J; all others were non-productive. CDR3 was defined by IMGT convention, running from the second conserved V-encoded cysteine to the conserved J-encoded phenylalanine. In an earlier analysis of roughly 610 of the donors, sequences lacking an unambiguous match to a single V gene segment were excluded. An earlier analysis of approximately 590 of the donors classified V segments as functional when productive rearrangements were above 56.7% and as segregating when the standard deviation between donors was above 5%. To diagnose cytomegalovirus status from the catalog of TCR beta chain sequences, a statistical classification framework was built. A later analysis assigned V and J genes by comparing TCR nucleotide sequences with IMGT/GENE-DB human TR gene sequences. Using the TCRdist pipeline, a later analysis assigned CDR3 sequences along with most-parsimonious VDJ recombination scenarios. In a later analysis, each TCR beta chain was defined by its CDR3 amino acid sequence together with its V-gene family, and reads lacking a unique V-gene family were excluded. In a later analysis, around 600 highly shared, low-generation-probability nucleotide sequences were removed to address suspected cross-contamination and a sequencing artifact. For each public chain, a later analysis derived a clonal expansion index from normalized ranks of inferred template counts within each repertoire. In a later analysis, generation probabilities were computed using a VDJ recombination model fitted to out-of-frame rearrangements, and the results were checked against IGoR. In a later analysis, TCR-TCR, TCR-HLA and TCR-CMV co-occurrence was scored with hypergeometric tests, and a repertoire-size bias correction was applied to TCR pairs. A later analysis estimated false discovery rates by permuting HLA or CMV assignments 20 times. In a later analysis, co-occurring TCRs were grouped using DBSCAN, with TCRdist sequence similarity added in when clustering inside HLA-allele-positive subsets. Repertoires with fewer than 30,000 or more than 120,000 public chains were left out of co-occurrence clustering, as were about 5 repertoires with anomalous nucleotide sharing. TCRdb retrieved this table from immuneACCESS and kept in-frame rearrangements only. Not all clones are present; in checked studies, unresolved V genes account for under half, and no reason is known for the remainder. Clonal size and the V and J genes are those of that table, whereas D and trimming came from the DNA. In this sample the table shows under 200,000 clones, 81% of which occur a single time. The top ten hold roughly 3.6% of the sample.

In regard to this clone: The target of this receptor is not known. No base quality information exists; no much larger clone differs at one position.

The sample consisted of PBMCs. This clonotype was obtained from a man aged 40-55 years in good health and CMV-seropositive. In this chain, TRBV28 is recombined with TRBJ2-6, and TRBD1 may be the D gene, going by 5 matching bases. The DNA sequence is TGTGCCAGCAGTTGGACATTCAAGGGGGCCAACGTCCTGACTTTC. Translated, this is CASSWTFKGANVLTF.